Listed below are T cell receptor beta chains from one sample, sequenced in a study of T cells expressing NK-cell markers. Reprocessing the 5' RACE reads, TCRdb reports a single entry for every CDR3 protein and omits DNA. This sample's clone table lists 250,000 to 300,000 distinct CDR3 sequences. Source material: blood T cells: a sorted CD56 or NKG2C T cell subset, CD4+ or CD8+ T cells, or bulk PBMC T cells (not recorded which). These receptors were collected from a woman between 18 and 69 years old in good health. Both conserved end residues are part of each CDR3.

v_call: TRBV28; j_call: TRBJ2-1; cdr3_aa: CASKNSRGGINEQFF
v_call: TRBV2; j_call: TRBJ1-1; cdr3_aa: CASSDPHRTKNTEAFF
v_call: TRBV12-3/TRBV12-4; j_call: TRBJ1-1; cdr3_aa: CASSRRGGTEAFF
v_call: TRBV7-2; j_call: TRBJ2-3; cdr3_aa: CASSLRGAPADTQYF
v_call: TRBV5-1; j_call: TRBJ2-5; cdr3_aa: CASSLGTRLSQETQYF
v_call: TRBV5-1; j_call: TRBJ2-7; cdr3_aa: CASSLGSGLFYEQYF
v_call: TRBV5-1; j_call: TRBJ2-2; cdr3_aa: CASSLGLTNTGELFF
v_call: TRBV7-8; j_call: TRBJ2-7; cdr3_aa: CASSDRAYSYEQYF
v_call: TRBV5-1; j_call: TRBJ1-1; cdr3_aa: CASSLGSVTNTEAFF
v_call: TRBV12-3/TRBV12-4; j_call: TRBJ2-3; cdr3_aa: CASSRAPGLGSSDTQYF
v_call: TRBV18; j_call: TRBJ1-5; cdr3_aa: CASSPLSGGNQPQHF
v_call: TRBV7-8; j_call: TRBJ1-1; cdr3_aa: CASSLVWGHRNTEAFF
v_call: TRBV12-3/TRBV12-4; j_call: TRBJ2-1; cdr3_aa: CASSLGQRGGRHEQFF
v_call: TRBV9; j_call: TRBJ2-1; cdr3_aa: CASSVSGRGSYNEQFF
v_call: TRBV3-1; j_call: TRBJ2-1; cdr3_aa: CASSQEEAGGDEQFF
v_call: TRBV7-8; j_call: TRBJ2-7; cdr3_aa: CASTGDRAGYEQYF
v_call: TRBV5-1; j_call: TRBJ2-1; cdr3_aa: CASSPTDREVNNEQFF
v_call: TRBV5-1; j_call: TRBJ2-2; cdr3_aa: CASRGGDLITGELFF
v_call: TRBV6-1; j_call: TRBJ2-7; cdr3_aa: CASRARTGTSGIYEQYF
v_call: TRBV24-1; j_call: TRBJ2-1; cdr3_aa: CATSATGGVSYNEQFF
v_call: TRBV20-1; j_call: TRBJ1-2; cdr3_aa: CSARPGQRAYGYTF
v_call: TRBV9; j_call: TRBJ2-1; cdr3_aa: CTSSAGTSGGNEQFF
v_call: TRBV11-2; j_call: TRBJ2-1; cdr3_aa: CASSLGGYYSSYNEQFF
v_call: TRBV29-1; j_call: TRBJ2-6; cdr3_aa: CSVEDPGLAGLLSGANVLTF
v_call: TRBV5-4; j_call: TRBJ2-5; cdr3_aa: CASSLVSSFQETQYF
v_call: TRBV14; j_call: TRBJ2-1; cdr3_aa: CASRNYGYNEQFF
v_call: TRBV6-2/TRBV6-3; j_call: TRBJ1-2; cdr3_aa: CASSYRTAVGYTF
v_call: TRBV6-2/TRBV6-3; j_call: TRBJ1-1; cdr3_aa: CASEALNTEAFF
v_call: TRBV29-1; j_call: TRBJ2-3; cdr3_aa: CSVPVWRGGTDTQYF
v_call: TRBV25-1; j_call: TRBJ2-7; cdr3_aa: CASSEYSEQYF
v_call: TRBV7-2; j_call: TRBJ2-7; cdr3_aa: CASRPGRSSYEQYF
v_call: TRBV12-3/TRBV12-4; j_call: TRBJ1-2; cdr3_aa: CASSLVGFNGYTF
v_call: TRBV7-2; j_call: TRBJ1-1; cdr3_aa: CASRSQVRTEAFF
v_call: TRBV4-1; j_call: TRBJ1-5; cdr3_aa: CASSQNGQGANQPQHF
v_call: TRBV29-1; j_call: TRBJ2-3; cdr3_aa: CSVDSSTDTQYF
v_call: TRBV4-3; j_call: TRBJ2-3; cdr3_aa: CASRPRLAVGTDTQYF
v_call: TRBV11-1; j_call: TRBJ2-1; cdr3_aa: CASSEEWLAGGSYNEQFF
v_call: TRBV7-2; j_call: TRBJ2-2; cdr3_aa: CASSLAWGTGELFF
v_call: TRBV20-1; j_call: TRBJ2-3; cdr3_aa: CSAGPRRDTQYF
v_call: TRBV6-2/TRBV6-3; j_call: TRBJ2-3; cdr3_aa: CASRRDPRGSDTQYF
v_call: TRBV12-3/TRBV12-4; j_call: TRBJ2-3; cdr3_aa: CASSSSADTQYF
v_call: TRBV12-3/TRBV12-4; j_call: TRBJ1-1; cdr3_aa: CASSLPRSGDTEAFF
v_call: TRBV6-5; j_call: TRBJ2-2; cdr3_aa: CASSYRRLVKTGELFF
v_call: TRBV20-1; j_call: TRBJ1-4; cdr3_aa: CSALIDRTKNEKLFF
v_call: TRBV29-1; j_call: TRBJ1-2; cdr3_aa: CSLRQGNYGYTF
v_call: TRBV12-3/TRBV12-4; j_call: TRBJ2-3; cdr3_aa: CASSNNRPTDTQYF
v_call: TRBV20-1; j_call: TRBJ2-3; cdr3_aa: CSASRDPRSTDTQYF
v_call: TRBV5-1; j_call: TRBJ2-1; cdr3_aa: CASSLAQGYNEQFF
v_call: TRBV5-1; j_call: TRBJ1-2; cdr3_aa: CASSLMPANYGYTF
v_call: TRBV19; j_call: TRBJ1-5; cdr3_aa: CASSIRWGSNQPQHF
v_call: TRBV4-3; j_call: TRBJ2-5; cdr3_aa: CASSQAGTGQETQYF
v_call: TRBV14; j_call: TRBJ1-1; cdr3_aa: CASRFGRNTEAFF
v_call: TRBV2; j_call: TRBJ2-2; cdr3_aa: CASSEAGTGELFFF